This TCR beta chain was obtained from a study of shared clonotypes between healthy human individuals. Across the whole study: Per donor, three plates held CD4 naive cells, three held CD4 memory, two held CD8 naive and one held CD8 memory. Study-wide findings and caveats: An expected dependence of interdonor clonotype sharing on sequencing depth was noted. Among the subsets, naive ones generally showed larger estimated richness than memory ones.

Donors comprised healthy HIV-negative adults lacking recent acute infections or vaccinations. As for this clone: Antigen specificity is unknown. This sample also contains other DNA sequences that code for the same CDR3.

The table came from immunoSEQ multiplex PCR; TCRdb's copy has only in-frame clones and leaves some out. Among roughly 2.6 million clones listed, more than 90% were seen once. Trimming stripped 1 base from V and 1 base from J, with 10 bases between. Germline assignment: CDR1 SGHTA and CDR2 FQGNSA. The CDR3 runs 15 residues. Input material: naive CD4+ T cells sorted from blood. Subset meaning: CD45RA+ positively selected. The TCR originated in a man between 18 and 29 years old in good health. The chain joins TRBV7-2 to TRBJ1-1; D gene uncertain. The CDR3 spells CASSLEAGRNTEAFF. Written as DNA, the CDR3 is TGTGCCAGCAGCTTAGAAGCAGGTCGGAACACTGAAGCTTTCTTT.